The 16 T cell receptor beta chains below were found in one sample sequenced in a study of cytotoxic CD8 clonotypes in ibrutinib-treated CLL. Assay used: immunoSEQ multiplex PCR; TCRdb lists only in-frame clones, some missing. This sample has 200,000 to 250,000 clones, with roughly 65% found just once. Source: PBMCs, taken after 12 months of ibrutinib treatment. All receptors come from a human donor with chronic lymphocytic leukemia.

The chain has TRBV7-3 and TRBJ2-1; D uncertain. This CDR3 has 16 residues. Trimming cost V 1 base and J 0 bases, with 10 bases left between them. Per the germline V gene, CDR1 is SGHTA and CDR2 is FQGTGA. The CDR3 DNA follows: TGTGCCAGCAGCTTAAAAGGCACGGGCTCCTACAATGAGCAGTTCTTC. Translating it yields CASSLKGTGSYNEQFF.

The V gene is TRBV27, the J gene TRBJ1-2; the D gene is possibly TRBD1 (6 bases). Germline V gene sequence: CDR1 MNHEY, CDR2 SMNVEV (reference sequence). V was shortened by 3 bases and J by 11 bases, with 16 bases between the two germline ends. The CDR3 consists of 13 residues. For the CDR3, the DNA is TGTGCCAGCAGTTTCCAGGGGAGTTCGGGGTACACCTTC. Protein: CASSFQGSSGYTF.

V usage is TRBV13 and J usage is TRBJ2-7; no clear D gene. Trimming removed 2 bases from V and 6 bases from J, with 14 bases in between. The V gene's germline CDR1 is PRHDT and CDR2 FYEKMQ (reference sequence). This CDR3 has 14 amino acids. CDR3 in DNA: TGTGCCAGCAGCTTAAGCCATCTTCCCCTCGAGCAGTACTTC. Amino acids: CASSLSHLPLEQYF.

There are a few counts of this clone. The V call is TRBV30, the J call TRBJ2-3; D call uncertain. Trimming removed 4 bases at V and 0 bases at J, with 11 bases between. The CDR3 spans 14 residues. Germline V CDR1 and CDR2: GTSNPN, SVGIG (reference sequence). CDR3 coding DNA: TGTGCCTGGACCCTTCTGGCGAGCACAGATACGCAGTATTTT. Encoded protein: CAWTLLASTDTQYF.

The rearrangement links TRBV30 to TRBJ2-3; 10 bases line up with TRBD2. V gave up 8 bases and J gave up 7 bases; unmatched junction bases: 12. Germline assignment: CDR1 GTSNPN and CDR2 SVGIG (reference sequence). This CDR3 is 14 amino acids long. CDR3 DNA sequence: TGTGCCGGCCAAGGGAGCGGGGGGGCGTATACGCAGTATTTT. Protein product: CAGQGSGGAYTQYF.

The chain recombines TRBV2 with TRBJ2-1; TRBD2 aligns across 7 bases. The CDR3 spans 12 residues. Per germline, CDR1 SNHLY and CDR2 FYNNEI. J was trimmed by 7 bases and V by 7 bases; bases with no gene match: 4. CDR3 sequence reads: CASTRTRNEQFF. The CDR3 nucleotides are TGTGCCAGCACCAGGACTAGGAATGAGCAGTTCTTC.

This rearrangement joins TRBV18 to TRBJ2-1; 13 bases agree with TRBD2. V lost 6 bases to trimming and J lost 7 bases; unmatched junction nucleotides: 6. Germline CDR1 and CDR2: KGHSH and LQKENI. The CDR3 contains 15 residues. This CDR3 reads CASSPGLAGSNEQFF. In DNA, the CDR3 is TGTGCCAGCTCCCCGGGACTAGCGGGGAGTAATGAGCAGTTCTTC.

The chain combines TRBV6-5 with TRBJ2-5, with 10 bases identical to TRBD2. CDR1 and CDR2 (germline): MNHEY, SVGAGI. J lost 6 bases, V lost 5 bases, and 6 bases had no gene match. The CDR3 sequence is 14 residues long. This CDR3 reads CASSLSGGQKTQYF. The CDR3 DNA follows: TGTGCCAGCAGTCTTAGCGGGGGGCAGAAGACCCAGTACTTC.

The genes are TRBV5-6 and TRBJ1-1, with D hard to call. There are 12 residues in the CDR3. CDR1 is SGHDT, CDR2 YYEEEE, per germline. The V end was cut by 1 base, the J end by 3 bases, with 4 bases between. In DNA form, the CDR3 reads TGTGCCAGCAGCTTGACGGACACTGAAGCTTTCTTT. Translation: CASSLTDTEAFF.

This chain uses TRBV13 with TRBJ2-6; D unclear. Trimming took off 5 bases at V and 0 bases at J, with 8 bases between the two ends. The CDR3 length is 15 residues. CDR1 PRHDT and CDR2 FYEKMQ come from the germline V gene (reference sequence). For the CDR3, the DNA is TGTGCCAGCAGCAAACTGAGCTCTGGGGCCAACGTCCTGACTTTC. This encodes CASSKLSSGANVLTF.

The chain employs TRBV6-1 and TRBJ2-1, with TRBD1 matching 8 bases. The CDR3 has 14 residues. With V trimmed by 3 bases and J by 6 bases, 4 bases remained unmatched. Germline V gene data show CDR1 as MNHNS and CDR2 as SASEGT. Written as DNA, the CDR3 is TGTGCCAGCAGTGAGGGACAGGTGACCAATGAGCAGTTCTTC. Residues: CASSEGQVTNEQFF.

This clone was seen at least ten times. J is TRBJ1-1 and V is TRBV12-5; 9 nucleotides line up with TRBD1. Trimming took 6 bases from V and 5 from J; bases not matched to a gene: 4. The CDR3 consists of 13 residues. The germline V gene has CDR1 LGHNT and CDR2 FRNRAP. CDR3 nucleotide sequence: TGTGCTAGTGGGGTACAGGGGGCAACTGAAGCTTTCTTT. Residues: CASGVQGATEAFF.

The chain is built from TRBV27 and TRBJ2-2, with 12 positions matching TRBD2. Germline CDR1 is MNHEY and CDR2 is SMNVEV (reference sequence). Trimming took 0 bases from V and 3 from J; bases not matched to a gene: 5. The CDR3 length is 18 residues. CDR3 loop: CASSLSRLAGVYTGELFF. CDR3 in DNA: TGTGCCAGCAGTTTATCGAGACTAGCGGGGGTGTACACCGGGGAGCTGTTTTTT.

This chain uses TRBV5-6 with TRBJ2-5; no reliable D call. V lost 3 bases to trimming and J lost 1 base, with 7 bases between them. The CDR3 sequence is 13 residues long. The germline V gene has CDR1 SGHDT and CDR2 YYEEEE. CDR3 in DNA: TGTGCCAGCAGCTCGACGTTCCAAGAGACCCAGTACTTC. Its translation is CASSSTFQETQYF.

The CDR3 nucleotides are TGTGCCTGGAGTTCTGACAGGAGGCATGGCTACACCTTC. Translating it yields CAWSSDRRHGYTF. The chain has TRBV30 and TRBJ1-2; possible D gene TRBD1, 6 bases. The CDR3 loop spans 13 amino acids. Trimming pared 2 bases from V and 6 bases from J, leaving 13 bases between. Germline V gene sequence: CDR1 GTSNPN, CDR2 SVGIG (reference sequence).

The J gene is TRBJ2-7, the V gene TRBV7-9; TRBD1 aligns across 9 bases. Losses at the gene ends were 5 bases for V and 1 base for J; bases not matched to a gene: 3. Germline assignment: CDR1 SEHNR and CDR2 FQNEAQ (reference sequence). There are 14 residues in the CDR3. The CDR3, as DNA: TGTGCCAGCAGCCACGGGACAGGGTCCTACGAGCAGTACTTC. It encodes CASSHGTGSYEQYF.